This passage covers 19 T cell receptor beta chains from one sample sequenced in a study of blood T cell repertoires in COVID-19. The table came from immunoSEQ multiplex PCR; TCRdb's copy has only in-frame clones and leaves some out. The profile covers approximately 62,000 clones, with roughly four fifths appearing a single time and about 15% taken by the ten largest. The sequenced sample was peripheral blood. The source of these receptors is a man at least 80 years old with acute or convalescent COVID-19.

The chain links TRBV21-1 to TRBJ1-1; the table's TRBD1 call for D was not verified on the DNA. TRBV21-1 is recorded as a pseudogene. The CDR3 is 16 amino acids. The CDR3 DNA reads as TGTGCCAGCAGCAAACGGAAGGGGATGAAAAACACTGAAGCTTTCTTT. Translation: CASSKRKGMKNTEAFF.

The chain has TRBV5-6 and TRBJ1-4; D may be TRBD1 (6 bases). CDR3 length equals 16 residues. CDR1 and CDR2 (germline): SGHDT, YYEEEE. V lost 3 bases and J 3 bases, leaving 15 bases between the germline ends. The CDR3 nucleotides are TGTGCCAGCAGCTCGACAGGCGGGGGAGCTAATGAAAAACTGTTTTTT. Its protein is CASSSTGGGANEKLFF.

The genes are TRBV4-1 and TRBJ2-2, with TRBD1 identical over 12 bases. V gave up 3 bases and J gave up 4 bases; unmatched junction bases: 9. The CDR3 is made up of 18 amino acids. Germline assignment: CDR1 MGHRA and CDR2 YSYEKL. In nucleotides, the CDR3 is TGCGCCAGCAGCCACTCGGGACAGGGGGCAGGTAGCACCGGGGAGCTGTTTTTT. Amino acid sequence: CASSHSGQGAGSTGELFF.

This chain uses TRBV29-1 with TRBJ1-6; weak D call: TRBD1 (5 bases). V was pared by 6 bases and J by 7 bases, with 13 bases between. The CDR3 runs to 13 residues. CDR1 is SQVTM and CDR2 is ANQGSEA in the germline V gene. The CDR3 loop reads CSVREGLNSPLHF. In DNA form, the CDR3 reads TGCAGCGTGAGGGAGGGGTTGAATTCACCCCTCCACTTT. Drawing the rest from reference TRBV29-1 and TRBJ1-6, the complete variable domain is SAVISQKPSRDICQRGTSLTIQCQVDSQVTMMFWYRQQPGQSLTLIATANQGSEATYESGFVIDKFPISRPNLTFSTLTVSNMSPEDSSIYLCSVREGLNSPLHFGNGTRLTVT.

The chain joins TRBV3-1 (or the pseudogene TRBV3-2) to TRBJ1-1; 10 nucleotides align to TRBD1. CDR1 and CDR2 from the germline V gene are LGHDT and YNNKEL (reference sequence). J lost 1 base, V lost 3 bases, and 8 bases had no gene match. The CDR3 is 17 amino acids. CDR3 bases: TGTGCCAGCAGCCACCTCCGGGACAGGGGCCCGAACACTGAAGCTTTCTTT. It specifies CASSHLRDRGPNTEAFF.

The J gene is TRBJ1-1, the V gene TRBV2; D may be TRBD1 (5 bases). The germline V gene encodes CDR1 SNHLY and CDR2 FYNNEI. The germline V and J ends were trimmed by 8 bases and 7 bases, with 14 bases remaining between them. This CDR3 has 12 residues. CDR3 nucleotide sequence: TGTGCCAGCTTAAGGAGGGGAGGTGAAGCTTTCTTT. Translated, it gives CASLRRGGEAFF.

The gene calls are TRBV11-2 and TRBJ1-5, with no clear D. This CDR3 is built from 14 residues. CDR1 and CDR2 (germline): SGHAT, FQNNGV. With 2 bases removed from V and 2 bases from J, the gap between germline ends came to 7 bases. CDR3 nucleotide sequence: TGTGCCAGCAGCTTAACGGTCGGCAATCAGCCCCAGCATTTT. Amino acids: CASSLTVGNQPQHF.

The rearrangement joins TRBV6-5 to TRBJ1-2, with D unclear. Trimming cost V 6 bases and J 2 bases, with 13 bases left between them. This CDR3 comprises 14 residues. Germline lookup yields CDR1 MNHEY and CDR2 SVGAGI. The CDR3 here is CASRSDILNYGYTF. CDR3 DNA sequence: TGTGCCAGCAGATCTGACATCCTCAACTATGGCTACACCTTC.

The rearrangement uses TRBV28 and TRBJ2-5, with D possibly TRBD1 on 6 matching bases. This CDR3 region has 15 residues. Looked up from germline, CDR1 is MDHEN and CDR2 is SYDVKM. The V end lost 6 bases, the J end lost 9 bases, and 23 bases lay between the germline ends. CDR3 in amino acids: CASRRTGTGKGAQYF. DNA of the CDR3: TGTGCCAGCAGGCGTACAGGGACCGGGAAGGGGGCCCAGTACTTC.

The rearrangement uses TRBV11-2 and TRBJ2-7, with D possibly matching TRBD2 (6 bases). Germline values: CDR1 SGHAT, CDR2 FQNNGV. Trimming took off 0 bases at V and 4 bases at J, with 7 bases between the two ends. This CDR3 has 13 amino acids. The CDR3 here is CASSLEEGYEQYF. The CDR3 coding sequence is TGTGCCAGCAGCTTAGAGGAGGGGTACGAGCAGTACTTC.

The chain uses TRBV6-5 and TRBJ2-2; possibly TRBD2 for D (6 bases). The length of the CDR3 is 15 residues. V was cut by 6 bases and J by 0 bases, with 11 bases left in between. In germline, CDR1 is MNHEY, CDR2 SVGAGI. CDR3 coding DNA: TGTGCCAGCAGGGACCGGGGGACGAACACCGGGGAGCTGTTTTTT. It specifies CASRDRGTNTGELFF.

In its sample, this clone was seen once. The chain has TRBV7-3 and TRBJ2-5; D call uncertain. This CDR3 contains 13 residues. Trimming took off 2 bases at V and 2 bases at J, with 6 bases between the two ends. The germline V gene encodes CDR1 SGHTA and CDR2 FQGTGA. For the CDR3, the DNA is TGTGCCAGCAGCTTAGAGCGTCAAGAGACCCAGTACTTC. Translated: CASSLERQETQYF.

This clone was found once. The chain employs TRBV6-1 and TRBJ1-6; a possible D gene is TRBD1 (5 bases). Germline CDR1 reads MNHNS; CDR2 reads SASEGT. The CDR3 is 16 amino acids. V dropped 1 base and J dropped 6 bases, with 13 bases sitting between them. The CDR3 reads CASSEEPGSGNSPLHF. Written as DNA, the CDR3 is TGTGCCAGCAGTGAAGAACCAGGGTCGGGTAATTCACCCCTCCACTTT.

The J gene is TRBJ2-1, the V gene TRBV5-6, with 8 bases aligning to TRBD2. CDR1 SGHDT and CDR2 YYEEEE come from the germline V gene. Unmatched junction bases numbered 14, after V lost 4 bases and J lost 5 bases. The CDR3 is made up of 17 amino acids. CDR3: CASSLLGSGKANNEQFF. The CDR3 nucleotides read TGTGCCAGCAGCCTCCTCGGTAGCGGGAAGGCTAACAATGAGCAGTTCTTC.

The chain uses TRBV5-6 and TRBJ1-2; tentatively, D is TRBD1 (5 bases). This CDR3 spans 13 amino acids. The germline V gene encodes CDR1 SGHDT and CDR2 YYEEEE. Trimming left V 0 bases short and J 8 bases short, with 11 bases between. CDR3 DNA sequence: TGTGCCAGCAGCTTGGATAGGGGATACGGCTACACCTTC. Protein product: CASSLDRGYGYTF.

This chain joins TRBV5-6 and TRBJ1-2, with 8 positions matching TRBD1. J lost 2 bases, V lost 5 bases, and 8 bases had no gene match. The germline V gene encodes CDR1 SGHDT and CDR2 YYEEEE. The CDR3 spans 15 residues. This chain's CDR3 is CASRNLDRVNYGYTF. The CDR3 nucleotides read TGTGCCAGCAGGAACCTGGACAGGGTCAACTATGGCTACACCTTC.

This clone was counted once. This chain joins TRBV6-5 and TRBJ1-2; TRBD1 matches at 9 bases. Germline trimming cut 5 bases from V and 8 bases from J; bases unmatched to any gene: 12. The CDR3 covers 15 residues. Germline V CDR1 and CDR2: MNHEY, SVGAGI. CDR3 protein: CASSPGTTGGRGYTF. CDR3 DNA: TGTGCCAGCAGTCCCGGGACGACAGGGGGTAGGGGCTACACCTTC.

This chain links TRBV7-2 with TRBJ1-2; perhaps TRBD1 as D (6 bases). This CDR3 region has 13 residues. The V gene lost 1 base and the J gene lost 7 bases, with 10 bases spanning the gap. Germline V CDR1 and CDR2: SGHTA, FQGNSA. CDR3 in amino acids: CASSLDRATGYTF. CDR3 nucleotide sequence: TGTGCCAGCAGCTTAGACAGGGCGACTGGCTACACCTTC.

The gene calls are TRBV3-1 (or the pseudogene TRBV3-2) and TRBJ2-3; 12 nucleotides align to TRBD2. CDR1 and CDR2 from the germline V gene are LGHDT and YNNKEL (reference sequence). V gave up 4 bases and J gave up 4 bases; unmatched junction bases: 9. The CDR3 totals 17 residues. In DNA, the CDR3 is TGTGCCAGCAGCCCGACCCGGACTAGCGGGGACCCAGATACGCAGTATTTT. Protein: CASSPTRTSGDPDTQYF.